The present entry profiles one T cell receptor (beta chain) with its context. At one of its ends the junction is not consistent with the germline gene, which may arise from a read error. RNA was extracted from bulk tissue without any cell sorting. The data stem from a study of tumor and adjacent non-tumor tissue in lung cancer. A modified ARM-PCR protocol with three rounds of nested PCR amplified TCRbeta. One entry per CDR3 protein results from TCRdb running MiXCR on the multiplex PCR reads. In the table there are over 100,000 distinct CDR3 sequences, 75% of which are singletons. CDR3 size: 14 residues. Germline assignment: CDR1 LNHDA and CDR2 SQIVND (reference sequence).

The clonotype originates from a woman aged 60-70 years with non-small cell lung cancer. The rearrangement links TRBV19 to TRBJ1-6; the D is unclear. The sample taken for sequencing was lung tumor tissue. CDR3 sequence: CASRGGAENSALHF. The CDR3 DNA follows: TGTGCCAGTAGAGGAGGTGCTGAAAATTCAGCCCTCCACTTT.